This T cell receptor beta chain was profiled in a study of shared clonotypes between healthy human individuals. CDR1 is SNHLY, CDR2 FYNNEI, per germline. CDR3 size: 11 residues. Trimming shortened V by 4 bases and J by 3 bases, and 2 bases separated the two germline ends. Each cell subset's genomic DNA was divided evenly among several immunoSEQ plates. Sequencing was performed with immunoSEQ multiplex PCR; in TCRdb, only in-frame clones are kept and a portion is missing. The sample lists more than 2 million clones, approximately 95% occurring once. Regarding this clone: Other DNA sequences in this sample translate to the same CDR3.

This receptor was identified in a man between 18 and 29 years old in good health. Sequenced: naive CD4+ T cells sorted from blood. Subset specified: CD45RA+ positively selected. V is TRBV2 and J is TRBJ2-3, with D unclear. The CDR3 DNA reads TGTGCCAGCAGTGCTACAGATACGCAGTATTTT. It encodes CASSATDTQYF.